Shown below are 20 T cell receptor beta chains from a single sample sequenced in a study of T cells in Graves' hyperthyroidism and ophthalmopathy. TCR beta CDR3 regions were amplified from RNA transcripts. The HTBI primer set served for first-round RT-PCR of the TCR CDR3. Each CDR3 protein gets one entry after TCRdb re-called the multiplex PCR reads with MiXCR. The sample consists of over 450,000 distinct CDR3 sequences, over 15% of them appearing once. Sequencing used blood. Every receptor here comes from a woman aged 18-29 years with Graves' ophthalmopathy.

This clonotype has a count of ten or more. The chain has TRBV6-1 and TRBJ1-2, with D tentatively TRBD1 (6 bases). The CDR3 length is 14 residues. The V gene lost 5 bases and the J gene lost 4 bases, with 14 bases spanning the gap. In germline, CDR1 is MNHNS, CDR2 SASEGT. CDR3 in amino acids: CASSYVQGPYGYTF. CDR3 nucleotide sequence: TGTGCCAGCAGTTATGTCCAGGGGCCCTATGGCTACACCTTC.

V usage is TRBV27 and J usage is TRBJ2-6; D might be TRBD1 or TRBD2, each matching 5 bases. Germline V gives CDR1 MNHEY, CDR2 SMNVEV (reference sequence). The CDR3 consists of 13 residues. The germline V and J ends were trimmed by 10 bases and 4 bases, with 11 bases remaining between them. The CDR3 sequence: CANSGRGANVLTF. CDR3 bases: TGTGCCAACTCGGGGCGAGGGGCCAACGTCCTGACTTTC. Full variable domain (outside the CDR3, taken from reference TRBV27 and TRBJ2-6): EAQVTQNPRYLITVTGKKLTVTCSQNMNHEYMSWYRQDPGLGLRQIYYSMNVEVTDKGDVPEGYKVSRKEKRNFPLILESPSPNQTSLYFCANSGRGANVLTFGAGSRLTVL.

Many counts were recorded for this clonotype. CDR3 sequence: CASSLTGFGNQPQHF. CDR3 in DNA: TGTGCCAGCAGTTTAACGGGATTCGGCAATCAGCCCCAGCATTTT. The chain employs TRBV27 and TRBJ1-5; D remains ambiguous. This CDR3 is built from 15 residues. Germline V gene lookup returns CDR1 MNHEY and CDR2 SMNVEV (reference sequence). The V and J ends lost 2 bases and 2 bases respectively, with 10 bases between them.

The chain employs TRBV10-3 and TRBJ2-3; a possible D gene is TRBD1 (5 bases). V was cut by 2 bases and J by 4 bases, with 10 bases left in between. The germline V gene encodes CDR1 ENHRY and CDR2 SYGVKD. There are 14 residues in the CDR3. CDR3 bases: TGTGCCATCAGTGAGCACGTAGGGGCAGATACGCAGTATTTT. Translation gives CAISEHVGADTQYF.

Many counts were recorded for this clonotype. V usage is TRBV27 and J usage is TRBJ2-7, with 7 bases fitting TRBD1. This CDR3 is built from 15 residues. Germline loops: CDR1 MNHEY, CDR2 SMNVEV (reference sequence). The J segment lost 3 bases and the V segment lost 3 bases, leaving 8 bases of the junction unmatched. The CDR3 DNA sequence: TGTGCCAGCAGTTTCGACGGGACAGCTTTCTACGAGCAGTACTTC. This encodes CASSFDGTAFYEQYF.

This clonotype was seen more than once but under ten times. DNA of the CDR3: TGTGCCAGCAGATATCTGACAGGCAATGAGCAGTTCTTC. Amino acids: CASRYLTGNEQFF. The V and J genes are TRBV6-1 and TRBJ2-1; a possible D gene is TRBD1 (6 bases). Germline-derived CDR1 and CDR2 are MNHNS and SASEGT. This CDR3 has 13 residues. Trimming removed 6 bases from V and 6 bases from J, with 12 bases in between.

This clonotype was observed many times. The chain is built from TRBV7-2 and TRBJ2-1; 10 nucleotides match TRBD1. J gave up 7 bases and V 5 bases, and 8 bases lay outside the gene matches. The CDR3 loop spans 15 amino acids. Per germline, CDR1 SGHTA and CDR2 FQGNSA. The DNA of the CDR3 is TGTGCCAGCAGCCCGAGGACAGGGGGGTCGAATGAGCAGTTCTTC. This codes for CASSPRTGGSNEQFF.

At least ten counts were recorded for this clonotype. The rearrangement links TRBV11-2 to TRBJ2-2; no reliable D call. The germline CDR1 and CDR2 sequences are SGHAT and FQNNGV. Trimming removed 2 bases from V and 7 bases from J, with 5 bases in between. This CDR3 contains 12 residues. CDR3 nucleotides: TGTGCCAGCAGCTTAAGGGTCGGGGAGCTGTTTTTT. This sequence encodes CASSLRVGELFF.

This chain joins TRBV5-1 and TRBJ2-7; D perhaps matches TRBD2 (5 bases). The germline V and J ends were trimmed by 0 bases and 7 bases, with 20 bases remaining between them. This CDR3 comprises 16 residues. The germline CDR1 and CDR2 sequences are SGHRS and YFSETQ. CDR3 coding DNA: TGCGCCAGCAGCTTGGAAGTTTACGGGTCCAGAGGGGAGCAGTACTTC. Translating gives CASSLEVYGSRGEQYF.

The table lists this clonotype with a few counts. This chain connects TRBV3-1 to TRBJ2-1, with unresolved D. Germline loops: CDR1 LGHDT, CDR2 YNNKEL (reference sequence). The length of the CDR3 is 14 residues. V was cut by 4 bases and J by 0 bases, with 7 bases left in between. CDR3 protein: CASSRESSYNEQFF. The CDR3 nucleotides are TGTGCCAGCAGCCGCGAAAGCTCCTACAATGAGCAGTTCTTC.

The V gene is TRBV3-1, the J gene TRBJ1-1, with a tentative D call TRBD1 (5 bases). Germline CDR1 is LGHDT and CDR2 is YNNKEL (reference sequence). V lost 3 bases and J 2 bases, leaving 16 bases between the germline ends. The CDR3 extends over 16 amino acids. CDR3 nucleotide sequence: TGTGCCAGCAGCCAGGTTAGGAGGGGACTAAACACTGAAGCTTTCTTT. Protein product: CASSQVRRGLNTEAFF.

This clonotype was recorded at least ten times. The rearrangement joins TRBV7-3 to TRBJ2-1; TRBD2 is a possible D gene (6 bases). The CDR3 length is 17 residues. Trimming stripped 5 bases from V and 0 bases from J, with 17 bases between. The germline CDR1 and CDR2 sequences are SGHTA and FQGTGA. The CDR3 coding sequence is TGTGCCAGCAGCCCAGACGCTGGCGGGGTCTCCTACAATGAGCAGTTCTTC. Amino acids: CASSPDAGGVSYNEQFF.

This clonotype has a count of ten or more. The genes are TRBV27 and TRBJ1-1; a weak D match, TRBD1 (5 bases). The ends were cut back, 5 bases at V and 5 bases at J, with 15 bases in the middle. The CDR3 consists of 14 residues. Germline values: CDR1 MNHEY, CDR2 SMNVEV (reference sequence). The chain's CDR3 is CASSPIGGGTEAFF. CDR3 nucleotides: TGTGCCAGCAGTCCGATCGGGGGTGGTACTGAAGCTTTCTTT.

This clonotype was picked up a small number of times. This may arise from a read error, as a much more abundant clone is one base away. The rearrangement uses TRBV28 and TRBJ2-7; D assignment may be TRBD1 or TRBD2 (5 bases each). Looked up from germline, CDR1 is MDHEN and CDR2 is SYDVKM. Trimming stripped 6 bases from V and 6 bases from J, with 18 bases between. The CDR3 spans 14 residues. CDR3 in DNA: TGTGCCAGCAGCCCCGGGACGGGGCCTTTCGAGCAGTACTTC. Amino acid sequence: CASSPGTGPFEQYF. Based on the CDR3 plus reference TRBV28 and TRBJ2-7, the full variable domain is DVKVTQSSRYLVKRTGEKVFLECVQDMDHENMFWYRQDPGLGLRLIYFSYDVKMKEKGDIPEGYSVSREKKERFSLILESASTNQTSMYLCASSPGTGPFEQYFGPGTRLTVT.

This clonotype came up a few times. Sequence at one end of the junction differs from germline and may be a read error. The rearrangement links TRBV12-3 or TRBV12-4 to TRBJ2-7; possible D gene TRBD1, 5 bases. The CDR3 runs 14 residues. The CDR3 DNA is TGCGCCAGCAGCCAAGTCGCAGGGTACCGTGAGCAGTACTTC. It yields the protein CASSQVAGYREQYF.

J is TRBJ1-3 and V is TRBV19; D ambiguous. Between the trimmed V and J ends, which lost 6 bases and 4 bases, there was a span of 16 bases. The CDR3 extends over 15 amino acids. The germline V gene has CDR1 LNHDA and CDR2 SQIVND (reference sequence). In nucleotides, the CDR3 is TGTGCCAGTAGCCCACAAGGCCCGGTCGGAAACACCATATATTTT. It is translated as CASSPQGPVGNTIYF.

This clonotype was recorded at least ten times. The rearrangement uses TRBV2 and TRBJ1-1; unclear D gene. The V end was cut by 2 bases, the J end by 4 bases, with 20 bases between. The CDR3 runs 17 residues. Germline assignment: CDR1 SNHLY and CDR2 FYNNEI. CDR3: CASSENTYDWGFTEAFF. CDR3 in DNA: TGTGCCAGCAGTGAAAATACCTACGATTGGGGTTTCACTGAAGCTTTCTTT.

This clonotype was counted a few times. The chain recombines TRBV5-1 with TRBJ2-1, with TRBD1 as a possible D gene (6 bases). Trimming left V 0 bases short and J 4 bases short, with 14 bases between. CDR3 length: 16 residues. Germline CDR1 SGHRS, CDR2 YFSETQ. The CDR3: CASSLEYRVGYNEQFF. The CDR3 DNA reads TGCGCCAGCAGCTTGGAGTACAGGGTGGGGTACAATGAGCAGTTCTTC.

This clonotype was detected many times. CDR3 in DNA: TGCAGTGCTAGCGGGACTAGCGGGAGTGGTGGTGAGCAGTTCTTC. This codes for CSASGTSGSGGEQFF. The chain carries TRBV20-1 and TRBJ2-1; TRBD2 agrees at 14 bases. The CDR3 is 15 amino acids. Germline V gene data show CDR1 as DFQATT and CDR2 as SNEGSKA (reference sequence). V lost 3 bases, J lost 9 bases, and 7 bases stayed unmatched.

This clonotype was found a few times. The CDR3 DNA follows: TGTGCCAGCAGCCAGGACAGCCATCAGCCCCAGCATTTT. Encoded protein: CASSQDSHQPQHF. The chain employs TRBV9 and TRBJ1-5; maybe TRBD1 (6 bases). The CDR3 is 13 amino acids. Germline V gene data show CDR1 as SGDLS and CDR2 as YYNGEE. V gave up 4 bases and J gave up 5 bases, with 10 bases separating them.